This entry lists 6 T cell receptor beta chains sequenced from one sample in a study of beta chain features in type 1 diabetes. cDNA synthesis used the whole RNA isolate, giving expressed TCRB sequences. Libraries were prepared by immunoSEQ multiplex PCR; TCRdb keeps only in-frame clonotypes and omits some of them. The data contain fewer than 650,000 clones, 15% to 19% of them singletons. The specimen was naive CD4+ T cells from blood. The receptor set was obtained from a man aged 18-30 years in good health.

This clone appeared a few times. CDR3 residues: CSVDTGGNSYEQYF. The CDR3 nucleotides read TGCAGCGTTGACACGGGCGGGAACTCCTACGAGCAGTACTTC. The chain is built from TRBV29-1 and TRBJ2-7; TRBD2 might be the D (6 bases). Trimming shortened V by 3 bases and J by 0 bases, and 12 bases separated the two germline ends. This CDR3 is 14 amino acids long. Germline CDR1 is SQVTM and CDR2 is ANQGSEA.

The gene calls are TRBV20-1 and TRBJ2-5; D tentatively fits TRBD1 or TRBD2 (5 bases each). CDR1 and CDR2 (germline): DFQATT, SNEGSKA (reference sequence). This CDR3 is 11 amino acids long. CDR3 sequence reads: CARERRETQYF. The CDR3 region has the DNA TGCGCCAGGGAGCGGCGGGAGACCCAGTACTTC.

This chain links TRBV10-3 with TRBJ1-5; tentatively, D is TRBD1 (5 bases). Trimming took off 0 bases at V and 7 bases at J, with 16 bases between the two ends. Germline loops: CDR1 ENHRY, CDR2 SYGVKD. The CDR3 consists of 16 residues. The CDR3 spells CAISESTRQRGQPQHF. DNA of the CDR3: TGTGCCATCAGTGAGTCGACTCGACAGCGAGGCCAGCCCCAGCATTTT.

This sequence joins TRBV28 and TRBJ2-4, with TRBD1 identical over 7 bases. J lost 5 bases, V lost 2 bases, and 6 bases had no gene match. CDR1 is MDHEN, CDR2 SYDVKM, per germline. The CDR3 length is 15 residues. For the CDR3, the DNA is TGTGCCAGCAGTTTAAAAGGGGGCCCGGAAAACATTCAGTACTTC. It translates to CASSLKGGPENIQYF.

This clone came up a few times. This chain joins TRBV5-1 and TRBJ1-1; D might be TRBD1 (6 bases). The V end lost 2 bases, the J end lost 1 base, and 12 bases lay between the germline ends. The CDR3 loop spans 15 amino acids. Germline V gives CDR1 SGHRS, CDR2 YFSETQ. CDR3 DNA sequence: TGCGCCAGCAGCTTTGCCGGGACACAGAACACTGAAGCTTTCTTT. Encoded protein: CASSFAGTQNTEAFF.

This clone occurred a few times. The chain has TRBV7-9 and TRBJ2-3; no reliable D call. Germline V lookup: CDR1 SEHNR, CDR2 FQNEAQ (reference sequence). This CDR3 is 14 amino acids long. Deletions cut 2 bases from V and 1 base from J, with 7 bases between. The CDR3 DNA reads as TGTGCCAGCAGCTTACTGCAGGGCACAGATACGCAGTATTTT. Its translation: CASSLLQGTDTQYF.